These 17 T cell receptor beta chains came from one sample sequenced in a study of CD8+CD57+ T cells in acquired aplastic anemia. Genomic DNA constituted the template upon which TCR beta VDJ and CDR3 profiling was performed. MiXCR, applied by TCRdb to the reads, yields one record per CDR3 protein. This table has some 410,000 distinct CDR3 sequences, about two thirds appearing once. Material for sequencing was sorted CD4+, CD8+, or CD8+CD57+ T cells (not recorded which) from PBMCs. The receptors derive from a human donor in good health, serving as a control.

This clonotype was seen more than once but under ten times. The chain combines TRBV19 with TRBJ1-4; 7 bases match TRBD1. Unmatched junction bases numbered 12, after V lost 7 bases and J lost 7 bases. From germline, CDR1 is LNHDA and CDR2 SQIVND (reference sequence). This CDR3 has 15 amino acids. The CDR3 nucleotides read TGTGCCAGTACCGCAACAGGGGTAGGAGGTGAAAAACTGTTTTTT. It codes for CASTATGVGGEKLFF.

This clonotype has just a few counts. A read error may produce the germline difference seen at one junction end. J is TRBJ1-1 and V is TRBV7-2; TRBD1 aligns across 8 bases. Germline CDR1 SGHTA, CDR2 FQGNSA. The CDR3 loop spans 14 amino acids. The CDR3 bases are TGTGCCAGCAGACGGGCAGGGGGCGGATCCGAAGCTTTTTTT. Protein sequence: CASRRAGGGSEAFF.

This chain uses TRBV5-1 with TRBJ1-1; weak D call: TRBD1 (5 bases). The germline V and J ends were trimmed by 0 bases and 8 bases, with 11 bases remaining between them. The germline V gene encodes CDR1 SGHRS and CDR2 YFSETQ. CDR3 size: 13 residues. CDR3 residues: CASSLEGVGEAFF. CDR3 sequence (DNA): TGCGCCAGCAGCTTGGAAGGGGTTGGCGAAGCTTTCTTT.

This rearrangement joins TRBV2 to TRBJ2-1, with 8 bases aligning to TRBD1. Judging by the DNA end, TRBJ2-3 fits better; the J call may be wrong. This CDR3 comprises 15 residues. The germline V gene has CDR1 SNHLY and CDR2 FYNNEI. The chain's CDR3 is CAIREQGVSSNAQYF. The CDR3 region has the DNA TGTGCCATCAGAGAACAGGGGGTATCCTCCAATGCGCAGTATTTT.

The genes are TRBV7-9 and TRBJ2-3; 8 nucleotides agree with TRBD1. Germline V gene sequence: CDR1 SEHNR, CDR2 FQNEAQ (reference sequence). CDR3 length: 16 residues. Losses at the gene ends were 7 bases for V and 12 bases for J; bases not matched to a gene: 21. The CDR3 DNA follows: TGTGCCAGCAACCCAACCGGGACAGGAAGGGCCGGCTACCAGTATTTT. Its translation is CASNPTGTGRAGYQYF.

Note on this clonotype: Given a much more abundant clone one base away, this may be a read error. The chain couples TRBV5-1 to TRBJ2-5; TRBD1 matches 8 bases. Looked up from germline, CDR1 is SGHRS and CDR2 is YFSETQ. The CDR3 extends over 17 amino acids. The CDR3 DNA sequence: TGCGCCCGCAGCCTGGACCCGACAGGGGTGGCCGCAGAGACCCAGTACTTC. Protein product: CARSLDPTGVAAETQYF.

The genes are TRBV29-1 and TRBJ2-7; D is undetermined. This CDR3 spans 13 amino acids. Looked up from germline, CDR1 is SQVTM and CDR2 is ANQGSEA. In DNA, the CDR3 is TGCAGTGCTCTTACACAGTCGCCAAACGAGCAGTACTTC. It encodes CSALTQSPNEQYF.

The CDR3 spells CASRQGSGELFF. In DNA, the CDR3 is TGCGCCAGCAGACAGGGGAGCGGGGAGCTGTTTTTT. The V call is TRBV4-3, the J call TRBJ2-2; 7 positions match TRBD1. Per the germline V gene, CDR1 is LGHNA and CDR2 is YSLEER. Trimming at V came to 6 bases and at J to 7 bases, leaving 2 bases not matched to a gene. The CDR3 totals 12 residues.

DNA for the CDR3: TGCGCCAGCAGTGGTAGGGGCCAGAGCGACGAGCAGTACTTC. It translates to CASSGRGQSDEQYF. This chain joins TRBV10-1 and TRBJ2-7; D may be TRBD1 (5 bases). V gave up 4 bases and J gave up 5 bases, with 15 bases separating them. Germline-derived CDR1 and CDR2 are WNHNN and SYGVQD (reference sequence). This CDR3 region has 14 residues.

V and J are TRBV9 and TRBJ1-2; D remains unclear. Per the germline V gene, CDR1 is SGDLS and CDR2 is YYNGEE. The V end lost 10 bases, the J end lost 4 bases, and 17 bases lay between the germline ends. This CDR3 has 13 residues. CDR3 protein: CAACVYGTYGYTF. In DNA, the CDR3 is TGTGCCGCCTGCGTATACGGTACCTATGGCTACACCTTC.

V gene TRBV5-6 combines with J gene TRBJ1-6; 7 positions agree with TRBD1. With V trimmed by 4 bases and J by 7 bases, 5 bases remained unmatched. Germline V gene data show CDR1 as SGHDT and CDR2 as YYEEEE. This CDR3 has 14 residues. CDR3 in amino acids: CASSVGTANSPLHF. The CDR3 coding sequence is TGTGCCAGCAGCGTCGGGACAGCGAATTCACCCCTCCACTTT.

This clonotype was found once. The DNA of the CDR3 is TGTGCCAGCAGTAACGATTCCGGGACAGGGGGCAACGAGCAGTACTTC. It translates to CASSNDSGTGGNEQYF. V gene TRBV12-3 or TRBV12-4 combines with J gene TRBJ2-7; 12 bases are a match to TRBD1. V was pared by 5 bases and J by 5 bases, with 10 bases of the junction left unmatched. The CDR3 totals 16 residues.

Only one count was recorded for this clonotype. CDR3 sequence reads: CSARIHNSPPIYF. In DNA, the CDR3 is TGCAGTGCTAGAATCCACAATTCACCCCCCATATATTTT. The chain carries TRBV20-1 and TRBJ1-3; no clear D gene. The CDR3 has 13 residues. Germline assignment: CDR1 DFQATT and CDR2 SNEGSKA (reference sequence). V gave up 2 bases and J gave up 11 bases, with 16 bases separating them.

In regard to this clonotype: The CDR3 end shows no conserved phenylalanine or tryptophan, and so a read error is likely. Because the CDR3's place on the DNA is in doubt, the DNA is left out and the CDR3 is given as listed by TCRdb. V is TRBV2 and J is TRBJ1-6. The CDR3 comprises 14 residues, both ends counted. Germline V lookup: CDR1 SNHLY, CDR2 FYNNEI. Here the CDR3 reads CASSYWAYNSPLQS.

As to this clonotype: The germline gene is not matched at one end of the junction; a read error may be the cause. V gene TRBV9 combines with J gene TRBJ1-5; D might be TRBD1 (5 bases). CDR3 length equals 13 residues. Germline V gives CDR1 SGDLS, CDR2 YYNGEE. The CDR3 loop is CASSHAPRGLNYF. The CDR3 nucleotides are TGTGCCAGCAGCCATGCGCCACGGGGCCTCAACTATTTT.

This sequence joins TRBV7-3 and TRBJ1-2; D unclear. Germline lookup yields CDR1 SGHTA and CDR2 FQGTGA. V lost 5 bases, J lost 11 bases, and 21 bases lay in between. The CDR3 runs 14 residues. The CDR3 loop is CASSVAKRAINYTF. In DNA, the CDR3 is TGTGCCAGCAGCGTAGCAAAAAGAGCTATCAATTACACCTTC.

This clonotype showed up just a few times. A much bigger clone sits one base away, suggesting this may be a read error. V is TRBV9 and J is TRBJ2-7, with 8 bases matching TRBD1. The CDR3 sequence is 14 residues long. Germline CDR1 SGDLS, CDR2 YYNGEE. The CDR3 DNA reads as TGTGCCGGCAGCCAGGACAGGGAGTCCTACGAGCAGTACTTC. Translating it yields CAGSQDRESYEQYF.